This T cell receptor (beta chain) was obtained from a study of cytomegalovirus exposure and HLA in healthy donors. Findings and limits, study-wide: Immune exposure was documented only through CMV serostatus. The study flagged some 170 TCR beta chains as cytomegalovirus-associated. TRBV6-2, TRBV6-3 and some other V segments were excluded as indistinguishable.

Germline loops: CDR1 SNHLY, CDR2 FYNNEI. The CDR3 consists of 14 residues. Trimming left V 9 bases short and J 0 bases short, with 14 bases between. A note on this clone: Its antigen remains unidentified.

The study ran its PCR with 60 Vbeta and 13 Jbeta primers. The data were produced by immunoSEQ multiplex PCR, yet TCRdb's version contains in-frame clones alone and is incomplete. The sample shows tens of thousands of clones, around 67% of them seen only once. All the people who gave samples were healthy bone marrow donors. The sequenced sample was PBMCs. This sequence was found in a woman in her 50s in good health and CMV-seropositive. The gene calls are TRBV2 and TRBJ1-1, with D maybe TRBD1 (5 bases). The CDR3 loop reads CASQYRGMNTEAFF. The CDR3 bases are TGTGCCAGTCAGTATAGGGGAATGAACACTGAAGCTTTCTTT.